These 26 T cell receptor beta chains were sequenced from one sample in a study of T cells after yellow fever vaccination. TCRdb reprocessed the 5' RACE reads with MiXCR, giving one entry per CDR3 protein. The sample has some 200,000 distinct CDR3 sequences, approximately 3% seen once. The sample here was CD4+ T cells sorted from PBMCs, taken 10 days after the yellow fever booster vaccination. Source of these receptors: a man between 18 and 35 years old who received the YFV17D yellow fever vaccine.

As DNA, the CDR3 is TGCGCCAGCTCGTTGTCGTGGGGGGGCACAGATACGCAGTATTTT. Its translation: CASSLSWGGTDTQYF. The rearrangement links TRBV4-3 to TRBJ2-3; D perhaps matches TRBD2 (6 bases). V lost 8 bases to trimming and J lost 1 base, with 16 bases between them. Germline CDR1 reads LGHNA; CDR2 reads YSLEER. This CDR3 has 15 residues.

This clonotype was recorded at least ten times. This chain connects TRBV21-1 to TRBJ2-7; the table's D call, TRBD2, was not checked against the DNA. TRBV21-1 is reported as a pseudogene. This CDR3 region has 16 residues. The DNA for the CDR3 is TGTGCCAGCAGCTTCAACCCGGGACTAGCGGGCTACGAGCAGTACGTC. Encoded protein: CASSFNPGLAGYEQYV.

This clonotype has a handful of counts. The chain recombines TRBV4-3 with TRBJ2-1; perhaps TRBD2 as D (6 bases). This CDR3 is built from 16 residues. In germline, CDR1 is LGHNA, CDR2 YSLEER. The V end was cut by 1 base, the J end by 3 bases, with 13 bases between. The CDR3 coding sequence is TGCGCCAGCAGCCAAGGTCGGGGGAACAGCTACAATGAGCAGTTCTTC. This encodes CASSQGRGNSYNEQFF.

This clonotype showed up just a few times. The V and J genes are TRBV7-2 and TRBJ1-2; no definite D call. The CDR3 contains 13 residues. The V gene's germline CDR1 is SGHTA and CDR2 FQGNSA. Trimming stripped 5 bases from V and 6 bases from J, with 13 bases between. For the CDR3, the DNA is TGTGCCAGCAGCCCCGTTGCCAGAGATGGCTACACCTTC. Amino acid sequence: CASSPVARDGYTF.

This clonotype was detected only a few times. This chain uses TRBV9 with TRBJ1-6, with no clear D. Germline CDR1 is SGDLS and CDR2 is YYNGEE. CDR3 size: 15 residues. V gave up 0 bases and J gave up 2 bases, with 6 bases separating them. CDR3 amino acids: CASSVEGTYNSPLHF. The CDR3 DNA sequence: TGTGCCAGCAGCGTAGAAGGGACCTATAATTCACCCCTCCACTTT.

V is TRBV27 and J is TRBJ2-3; TRBD2 matches at 8 bases. Germline lookup yields CDR1 MNHEY and CDR2 SMNVEV (reference sequence). J lost 3 bases, V lost 0 bases, and 8 bases had no gene match. The CDR3 consists of 17 residues. The CDR3 region has the DNA TGTGCCAGCAGTTTATCGGGGCCTAGCGGGTTTACAGATACGCAGTATTTT. Amino acids: CASSLSGPSGFTDTQYF.

J is TRBJ1-1 and V is TRBV29-1, with D tentatively TRBD1 (5 bases). The CDR3 sequence is 14 residues long. The germline V gene has CDR1 SQVTM and CDR2 ANQGSEA. V lost 4 bases and J 2 bases, leaving 14 bases between the germline ends. As DNA, the CDR3 is TGCAGCGTTGCCAGGGCAGTTGACAACACTGAAGCTTTCTTT. Translated, it gives CSVARAVDNTEAFF.

In this sample, this clonotype turned up many times. Here the CDR3 DNA reads TGCGCCAGCAGCCAACAGGGGGGGGACACTGAAGCTTTCTTT. Its protein is CASSQQGGDTEAFF. This chain connects TRBV4-3 to TRBJ1-1; TRBD1 matches 7 bases. CDR1 and CDR2 from the germline V gene are LGHNA and YSLEER. Trimming cost V 2 bases and J 3 bases; bases outside gene matches: 3. CDR3 length: 14 amino acids.

This clonotype appeared a few times. The V call is TRBV20-1, the J call TRBJ1-2, with TRBD1 matching 7 bases. With 5 bases clipped from V and 4 bases from J, the junction kept 7 bases outside the gene matches. The CDR3 length is 13 residues. Germline V gene sequence: CDR1 DFQATT, CDR2 SNEGSKA (reference sequence). The CDR3 DNA is TGCAGTGCTTCCAGACAGGGAGTCTATGGCTACACCTTC. Its protein is CSASRQGVYGYTF.

This clonotype was counted at least ten times. V gene TRBV29-1 combines with J gene TRBJ2-3; no reliable D call. This CDR3 contains 11 residues. Germline CDR1 and CDR2: SQVTM and ANQGSEA. V gave up 4 bases and J gave up 9 bases, with 11 bases separating them. The CDR3 bases are TGCAGCGTTGGCGAGGTTGAGACGCAGTATTTT. Its protein product is CSVGEVETQYF.

The table lists this clonotype with a few counts. J is TRBJ2-3 and V is TRBV3-1; 8 nucleotides align to TRBD1. With V trimmed by 9 bases and J by 1 base, 6 bases remained unmatched. This CDR3 is built from 14 residues. The germline V gene has CDR1 LGHDT and CDR2 YNNKEL (reference sequence). This CDR3 reads CARRTGSGTDTQYF. DNA of the CDR3: TGTGCCAGGAGGACAGGGTCCGGCACAGATACGCAGTATTTT.

The V gene is TRBV29-1, the J gene TRBJ1-4; D perhaps matches TRBD1 (6 bases). Trimming shortened V by 4 bases and J by 3 bases, and 9 bases separated the two germline ends. This CDR3 has 13 residues. Germline CDR1 reads SQVTM; CDR2 reads ANQGSEA. In nucleotides, the CDR3 is TGCAGCGTTGGCGGGACATCTAATGAAAAACTGTTTTTT. This sequence encodes CSVGGTSNEKLFF.

This clonotype was found a few times. The chain has TRBV12-3 or TRBV12-4 and TRBJ2-1; 16 bases align to TRBD2. This CDR3 contains 17 residues. Losses at the gene ends were 6 bases for V and 9 bases for J; bases not matched to a gene: 11. CDR3 protein: CASSGSGLAGGRVEQFF. The CDR3 DNA reads as TGTGCCAGCAGCGGCTCGGGACTAGCGGGGGGGCGGGTTGAGCAGTTCTTC.

At least ten counts were recorded for this clonotype. The chain has TRBV5-1 and TRBJ2-3, with 11 positions matching TRBD2. The V gene's germline CDR1 is SGHRS and CDR2 YFSETQ. This CDR3 is built from 17 residues. Trimming at V came to 0 bases and at J to 4 bases, leaving 7 bases not matched to a gene. The CDR3 is CASSLVSGGAMADTQYF. The CDR3 region has the DNA TGCGCCAGCAGCTTGGTTAGCGGGGGGGCGATGGCAGATACGCAGTATTTT.

There are a few counts of this clonotype. V gene TRBV4-3 combines with J gene TRBJ2-2; TRBD1 matches at 8 bases. V lost 1 base, J lost 7 bases, and 5 bases stayed unmatched. Germline values: CDR1 LGHNA, CDR2 YSLEER. CDR3 length: 15 residues. CDR3 residues: CASSQGQGYGGELFF. The CDR3 DNA follows: TGCGCCAGCAGCCAAGGACAGGGGTACGGCGGGGAGCTGTTTTTT.

This clonotype was seen a few times. V usage is TRBV20-1 and J usage is TRBJ2-5; 8 bases agree with TRBD2. The J segment lost 7 bases and the V segment lost 0 bases, leaving 10 bases of the junction unmatched. The V gene's germline CDR1 is DFQATT and CDR2 SNEGSKA (reference sequence). CDR3 length: 15 amino acids. CDR3 coding DNA: TGCAGTGCTAGAGATCGGGGGGGGCACACTGGGACCCAGTACTTC. Translating it yields CSARDRGGHTGTQYF.

This clonotype was observed a few times. The gene calls are TRBV7-9 and TRBJ2-3; D call uncertain. V lost 6 bases, J lost 1 base, and 14 bases lay in between. From germline, CDR1 is SEHNR and CDR2 FQNEAQ (reference sequence). The length of the CDR3 is 15 residues. DNA of the CDR3: TGTGCCAGCAGTAAAACCCTAGGAGGCACAGATACGCAGTATTTT. Translated, it gives CASSKTLGGTDTQYF.

As concerns this clonotype: One end of the junction does not line up with germline, which may come from a read error. The chain links TRBV10-3 to TRBJ1-3; D not certain. The CDR3 length is 16 residues. The germline V gene has CDR1 ENHRY and CDR2 SYGVKD. The CDR3 sequence: CAICEPQRGPGNTIYF. DNA of the CDR3: TGTGCCATCTGTGAGCCCCAACGGGGTCCCGGAAACACCATATATTTT.

This clonotype came up many times. The chain is built from TRBV4-2 and TRBJ2-7; tentative D call: TRBD1 (6 bases). This CDR3 region has 14 residues. Germline CDR1 and CDR2: LGHNA and YNFKEQ. Trimming stripped 1 base from V and 5 bases from J, with 12 bases between. Here the CDR3 DNA reads TGTGCCAGCAGCCAAGTGGGGGCCAGGGACGAGCAGTACTTC. This encodes CASSQVGARDEQYF.

In its sample, this clonotype was seen many times. This chain connects TRBV29-1 to TRBJ2-7; tentatively, D is TRBD1 or TRBD2 (6 bases each). This CDR3 has 13 amino acids. Germline V lookup: CDR1 SQVTM, CDR2 ANQGSEA. V gave up 5 bases and J gave up 6 bases, with 17 bases separating them. The CDR3, as DNA: TGCAGCGTTTCGCGGGACACATTCTCCGAGCAGTACGTC. Its translation is CSVSRDTFSEQYV.

This clonotype was found many times. CDR3 protein: CASQGAIDGSPLHF. The DNA for the CDR3 is TGCGCCAGCCAGGGTGCGATAGACGGCTCACCCCTCCACTTT. The chain joins TRBV4-3 to TRBJ1-6; D is perhaps TRBD1 (5 bases). The CDR3 sequence is 14 residues long. V was pared by 8 bases and J by 10 bases, with 18 bases between. Germline V gene lookup returns CDR1 LGHNA and CDR2 YSLEER.

This clonotype was seen a few times. The V and J genes are TRBV2 and TRBJ1-1; 9 bases are a match to TRBD1. This CDR3 region has 14 residues. V dropped 4 bases and J dropped 5; count of bases not matched to a gene: 5. CDR1 is SNHLY and CDR2 is FYNNEI in the germline V gene. The CDR3 spells CASSGQGERTEAFF. Here the CDR3 DNA reads TGTGCCAGCAGTGGACAGGGGGAGAGGACTGAAGCTTTCTTT.

The gene calls are TRBV5-1 and TRBJ1-6, with D possibly matching TRBD1 (5 bases). V was shortened by 0 bases and J by 14 bases, with 15 bases between the two germline ends. CDR1 and CDR2 from the germline V gene are SGHRS and YFSETQ. This CDR3 comprises 14 residues. CDR3 amino acids: CASSLGPRDGSLHF. The CDR3 DNA reads as TGCGCCAGCAGCTTGGGACCTCGGGACGGATCCCTCCACTTT.

The chain carries TRBV5-5 and TRBJ2-3; TRBD2 aligns across 14 bases. The length of the CDR3 is 17 residues. The V and J ends lost 3 bases and 1 base, in that order; junction bases with no gene match: 4. Germline V lookup: CDR1 SGHKS, CDR2 YYEKEE (reference sequence). CDR3 protein: CASSWGGLAGGTDTQYF. The CDR3 nucleotides are TGTGCCAGCAGCTGGGGGGGACTAGCGGGGGGCACAGATACGCAGTATTTT.

This clonotype has just a few counts. This chain links TRBV6-5 with TRBJ1-6; 8 bases line up with TRBD1. The CDR3 is 14 residues long. Germline CDR1 reads MNHEY; CDR2 reads SVGAGI. The J segment lost 12 bases and the V segment lost 6 bases, leaving 10 bases of the junction unmatched. Written as DNA, the CDR3 is TGTGCCAGCAGCCGGACAGGGATAATTCAACCCCTCCACTTT. Its protein product is CASSRTGIIQPLHF.

Ten or more counts support this clonotype. A single base separates this from a much larger clone, so it may be a read error. The genes are TRBV9 and TRBJ2-3; D ambiguous. This CDR3 contains 12 residues. Germline V lookup: CDR1 SGDLS, CDR2 YYNGEE. Trimming removed 3 bases from V and 0 bases from J, with 2 bases in between. The CDR3 DNA reads TGTGCCAGCAGCGCGAGCACAGATACGCAGTATTTT. Amino acids: CASSASTDTQYF.